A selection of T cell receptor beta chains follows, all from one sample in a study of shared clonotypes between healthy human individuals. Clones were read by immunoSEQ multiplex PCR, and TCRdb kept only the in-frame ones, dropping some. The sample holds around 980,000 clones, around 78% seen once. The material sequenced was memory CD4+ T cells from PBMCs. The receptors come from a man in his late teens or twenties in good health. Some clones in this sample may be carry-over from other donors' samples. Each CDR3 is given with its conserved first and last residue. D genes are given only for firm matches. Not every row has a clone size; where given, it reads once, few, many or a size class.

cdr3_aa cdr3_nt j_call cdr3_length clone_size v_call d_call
CASSSGGRGSGETQYF TGTGCCAGCAGCTCCGGCGGGAGGGGGTCTGGGGAGACCCAGTACTTC TRBJ2-5 16 NA TRBV7-9 TRBD2
CASTSQGSDTQYF TGCGCCAGCACATCCCAGGGGTCAGATACGCAGTATTTT TRBJ2-3 13 NA TRBV5-1 NA
CASSRTSGGSGELFF TGTGCCAGCAGTCGGACTAGCGGGGGCTCCGGGGAGCTGTTTTTT TRBJ2-2 15 NA TRBV27 TRBD2
CASSQRTETEKLFF TGTGCCAGCAGCCAACGGACTGAGACTGAAAAACTGTTTTTT TRBJ1-4 14 NA TRBV28 NA
CASSPRDNEQYF TGTGCCAGCAGTCCACGGGACAACGAGCAGTACTTC TRBJ2-7 12 few TRBV27 NA
CASSEMRVGGSGRNQPQHF TGTGCCAGCAGTGAAATGAGGGTCGGCGGATCTGGACGAAATCAGCCCCAGCATTTT TRBJ1-5 19 many TRBV6-1 NA
CASSRGDRGNQPQHF TGTGCCAGCAGTCGAGGGGACAGGGGGAACCAGCCCCAGCATTTT TRBJ1-5 15 NA TRBV28 TRBD1
CASSQRTGRVGTDTQYF TGTGCCAGCAGCCAACGTACAGGGAGAGTGGGCACAGATACGCAGTATTTT TRBJ2-3 17 NA TRBV14 NA
CASSYGQPARGYTF TGTGCCAGTAGTTACGGACAGCCCGCTAGGGGCTACACCTTC TRBJ1-2 14 few TRBV19 NA
CASSPPGQGTDTQYF TGTGCCAGCAGCCCGCCGGGACAGGGCACAGATACGCAGTATTTT TRBJ2-3 15 few TRBV6-6 TRBD1
CASSERGHYGYTF TGTGCCAGCAGTGAGCGGGGGCACTATGGCTACACCTTC TRBJ1-2 13 once TRBV25-1 NA
CASSYPGQGTGPLHF TGTGCCAGCAGCTACCCGGGACAGGGGACGGGACCCCTCCACTTT TRBJ1-6 15 NA TRBV28 TRBD1
CASSLDMDRGYYEQYF TGCGCCAGCAGCTTGGATATGGACAGGGGCTACTACGAGCAGTACTTC TRBJ2-7 16 NA TRBV5-1 TRBD1
CSAVDYTDTQYF TGCAGCGCCGTAGACTACACAGATACGCAGTATTTT TRBJ2-3 12 NA TRBV29-1 NA
CASSPVTGGADTQYF TGCGCCAGCAGCCCAGTCACGGGAGGGGCAGATACGCAGTATTTT TRBJ2-3 15 NA TRBV5-1 TRBD2
CASSYDRSYEQYF TGCGCCAGCAGCTATGACAGATCCTACGAGCAGTACTTC TRBJ2-7 13 once TRBV5-1 NA
CASSYDRSSYNEQFF TGTGCCAGCAGTTACGATCGTAGCTCCTACAATGAGCAGTTCTTC TRBJ2-1 15 few TRBV6-5 NA
CASAGRHSEKLFF TGTGCCAGCGCCGGCCGACACTCTGAAAAACTGTTTTTT TRBJ1-4 13 NA TRBV28 NA
CASSDRGGQPQHF TGTGCCAGCAGTGACCGGGGGGGCCAGCCCCAGCATTTT TRBJ1-5 13 NA TRBV2 NA
CASSPLRAWATAQYF TGTGCCAGCTCACCACTGAGGGCGTGGGCTACGGCCCAGTACTTC TRBJ2-5 15 few TRBV18 NA
CATRSPGLAGGRYEQYF TGTGCCACCAGAAGTCCGGGACTAGCGGGAGGACGGTACGAGCAGTACTTC TRBJ2-7 17 NA TRBV15 TRBD2
CASSETGGWGNEKLFF TGTGCCAGCAGTGAGACAGGGGGCTGGGGTAATGAAAAACTGTTTTTT TRBJ1-4 16 NA TRBV6-1 TRBD1
CASSPGNNQPQHF TGTGCCAGCTCACCGGGAAACAATCAGCCCCAGCATTTT TRBJ1-5 13 NA TRBV18 NA
CASSLKILSPSGANVLTF TGTGCCAGCAGCTTAAAAATATTGAGTCCCTCTGGGGCCAACGTCCTGACTTTC TRBJ2-6 18 NA TRBV7-2 NA
CAWSGIKNIQYF TGTGCCTGGAGTGGTATCAAAAACATTCAGTACTTC TRBJ2-4 12 NA TRBV30 NA
CASSLEYRGQPQHF TGTGCCAGCAGCTTAGAGTACAGGGGTCAGCCCCAGCATTTT TRBJ1-5 14 NA TRBV7-6 TRBD1
CASSPGGHYEQYF TGCGCCAGCAGCCCTGGAGGGCACTACGAGCAGTACTTC TRBJ2-7 13 once TRBV5-1 NA
CASSLRPPNEKLFF TGCGCCAGCAGCTTGCGCCCACCGAATGAAAAACTGTTTTTT TRBJ1-4 14 NA TRBV5-1 NA
CASSPAGGDEQYF TGTGCCAGCAGCCCCGCGGGGGGTGACGAGCAGTACTTC TRBJ2-7 13 NA TRBV7-8 TRBD2
CSVRNGYNEQFF TGCAGCGTTCGAAACGGCTACAATGAGCAGTTCTTC TRBJ2-1 12 NA TRBV29-1 NA
CASSIVEGAQTQYF TGTGCCAGCAGCATTGTGGAGGGGGCACAGACCCAGTACTTC TRBJ2-5 14 many TRBV28 NA
CASSLGTGNTGELFF TGCGCCAGCAGCCTAGGGACAGGTAACACCGGGGAGCTGTTTTTT TRBJ2-2 15 NA TRBV5-1 TRBD1